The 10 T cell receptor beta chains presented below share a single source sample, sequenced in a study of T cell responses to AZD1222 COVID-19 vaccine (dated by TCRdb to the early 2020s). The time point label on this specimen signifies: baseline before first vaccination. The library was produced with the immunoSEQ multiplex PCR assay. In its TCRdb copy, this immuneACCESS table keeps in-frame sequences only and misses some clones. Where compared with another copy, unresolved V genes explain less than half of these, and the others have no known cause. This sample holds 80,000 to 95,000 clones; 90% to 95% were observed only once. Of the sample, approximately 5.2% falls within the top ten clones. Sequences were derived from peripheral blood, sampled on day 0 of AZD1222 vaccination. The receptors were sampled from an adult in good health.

The chain's CDR3 is CASSDRLAGGYNEQFF. CDR3 nucleotide sequence: TGTGCCAGCAGCGATCGACTAGCGGGAGGGTACAATGAGCAGTTCTTC. The J gene is TRBJ2-1, the V gene TRBV9; the match to TRBD2 covers 14 bases. J lost 4 bases, V lost 3 bases, and 3 bases had no gene match. The CDR3 is 16 amino acids. Germline V gene lookup returns CDR1 SGDLS and CDR2 YYNGEE.

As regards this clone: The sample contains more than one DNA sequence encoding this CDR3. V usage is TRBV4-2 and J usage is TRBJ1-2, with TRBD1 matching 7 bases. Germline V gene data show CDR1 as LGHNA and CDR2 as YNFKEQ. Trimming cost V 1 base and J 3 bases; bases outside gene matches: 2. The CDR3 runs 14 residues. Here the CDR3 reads CASSQVQGDYGYTF. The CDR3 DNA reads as TGTGCCAGCAGCCAAGTGCAGGGGGACTATGGCTACACCTTC.

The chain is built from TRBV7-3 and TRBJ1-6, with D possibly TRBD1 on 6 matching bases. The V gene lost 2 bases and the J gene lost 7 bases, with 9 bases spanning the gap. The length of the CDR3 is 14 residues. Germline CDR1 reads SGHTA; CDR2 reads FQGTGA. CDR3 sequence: CASSLGQTNSPLHF. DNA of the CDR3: TGTGCCAGCAGCTTAGGACAGACAAATTCACCCCTCCACTTT.

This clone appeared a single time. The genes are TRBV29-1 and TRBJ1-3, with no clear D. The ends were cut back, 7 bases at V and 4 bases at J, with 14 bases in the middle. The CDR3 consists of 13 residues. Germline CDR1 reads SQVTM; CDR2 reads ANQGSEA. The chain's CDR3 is CSGRKAGGNTIYF. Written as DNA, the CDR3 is TGCAGCGGGCGCAAGGCGGGAGGAAACACCATATATTTT.

In DNA form, the CDR3 reads TGTGCCAGCAGTGAAATACTGGGCACTGAAGCTTTCTTT. It is translated as CASSEILGTEAFF. The rearrangement joins TRBV6-1 to TRBJ1-1; D remains unclear. Germline V gene lookup returns CDR1 MNHNS and CDR2 SASEGT. The CDR3 has 13 amino acids. V gave up 2 bases and J gave up 4 bases, with 8 bases separating them.

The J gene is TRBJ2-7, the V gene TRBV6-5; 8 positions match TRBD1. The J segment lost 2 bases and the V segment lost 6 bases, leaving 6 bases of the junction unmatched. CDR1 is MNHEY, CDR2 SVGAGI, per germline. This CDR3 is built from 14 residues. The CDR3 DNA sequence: TGTGCCAGCAGCCACAAACAGGGGGCCTACGAGCAGTACTTC. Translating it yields CASSHKQGAYEQYF.

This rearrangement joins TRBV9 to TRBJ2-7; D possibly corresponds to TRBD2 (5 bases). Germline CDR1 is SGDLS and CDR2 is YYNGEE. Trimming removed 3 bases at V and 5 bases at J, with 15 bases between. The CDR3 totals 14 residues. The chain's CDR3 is CASSAEGERDEQYF. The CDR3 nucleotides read TGTGCCAGCAGCGCCGAGGGCGAGAGGGACGAGCAGTACTTC.

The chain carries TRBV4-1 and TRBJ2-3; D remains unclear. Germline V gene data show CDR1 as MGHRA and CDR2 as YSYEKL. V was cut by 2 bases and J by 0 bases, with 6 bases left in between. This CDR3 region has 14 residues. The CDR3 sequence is CASSQPTSTDTQYF. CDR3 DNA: TGCGCCAGCAGCCAACCGACGAGCACAGATACGCAGTATTTT.

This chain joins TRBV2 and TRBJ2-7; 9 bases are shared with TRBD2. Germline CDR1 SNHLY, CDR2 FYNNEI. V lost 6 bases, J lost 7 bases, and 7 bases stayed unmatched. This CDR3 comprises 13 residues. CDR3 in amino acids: CASSTGLAREQYF. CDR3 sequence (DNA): TGTGCCAGCAGCACTGGACTAGCGCGGGAGCAGTACTTC.

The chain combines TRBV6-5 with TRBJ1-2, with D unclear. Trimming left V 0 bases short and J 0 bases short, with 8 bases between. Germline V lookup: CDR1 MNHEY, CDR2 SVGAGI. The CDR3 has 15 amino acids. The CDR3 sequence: CASSYSYSSNYGYTF. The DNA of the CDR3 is TGTGCCAGCAGTTACTCCTACAGCTCTAACTATGGCTACACCTTC.